These 16 T cell receptor beta chains were all obtained from the same sample, sequenced in a study of PD-1 blockade in classical Hodgkin lymphoma. Clones were sequenced by immunoSEQ multiplex PCR, and TCRdb holds only the in-frame ones, with some missing. The data hold roughly 60,000 clones, with roughly 89% observed a single time. Regarding time point: cycle 4 day 1 (C4D1), after 5 to 7 weeks of nivolumab. Each and every patient relapsed after autologous stem cell transplantation, and patients got differing brentuximab vedotin exposure. The sequencing used peripheral blood mononuclear cells (PBMCs), collected before the fourth cycle of nivolumab. The receptors here all came from a human donor with classical Hodgkin lymphoma.

The chain recombines TRBV15 with TRBJ2-3; no reliable D call. This CDR3 spans 12 amino acids. V lost 5 bases and J 6 bases, leaving 9 bases between the germline ends. Germline V gene data show CDR1 as LNHNV and CDR2 as YYDKDF (reference sequence). CDR3 nucleotide sequence: TGTGCCACCAGCGAGGACCGCGATACGCAGTATTTT. Translation gives CATSEDRDTQYF.

The chain joins TRBV29-1 to TRBJ1-1; 11 positions agree with TRBD1. V was clipped by 5 bases and J by 0 bases; unmatched bases: 5. From germline, CDR1 is SQVTM and CDR2 ANQGSEA. This CDR3 spans 15 amino acids. The CDR3 coding sequence is TGCAGCGTTTCCTGGACAGGGGGCATGAACACTGAAGCTTTCTTT. This sequence encodes CSVSWTGGMNTEAFF.

This sequence joins TRBV28 and TRBJ1-5; TRBD1 matches 7 bases. Germline assignment: CDR1 MDHEN and CDR2 SYDVKM. CDR3 size: 16 residues. The junction had 8 bases not matched to a gene; V was cut back by 4 bases and J by 2 bases. The DNA of the CDR3 is TGTGCCAGCAGTTATAATACCGGACAGGGCAATCAGCCCCAGCATTTT. Residues: CASSYNTGQGNQPQHF.

The V and J genes are TRBV27 and TRBJ2-1; D possibly corresponds to TRBD1 (5 bases). Looked up from germline, CDR1 is MNHEY and CDR2 is SMNVEV (reference sequence). Trimming removed 0 bases from V and 7 bases from J, with 13 bases in between. This CDR3 is 15 amino acids long. The CDR3 region is CASSLSAGLGNEQFF. For the CDR3, the DNA is TGTGCCAGCAGTTTATCAGCAGGGTTGGGTAATGAGCAGTTCTTC.

J is TRBJ1-3 and V is TRBV7-8, with D possibly TRBD1 on 6 matching bases. Trimming cost V 10 bases and J 4 bases, with 14 bases left between them. The CDR3 spans 13 residues. The germline V gene has CDR1 SGHVS and CDR2 FQNEAQ. CDR3 sequence reads: CATIQGRGNTIYF. The CDR3 nucleotides read TGTGCCACTATACAGGGCCGCGGAAACACCATATATTTT.

Concerning this clone: Different DNA sequences within this sample yield the same CDR3. The V and J genes are TRBV5-1 and TRBJ1-6, with no clear D. Trimming stripped 2 bases from V and 7 bases from J, with 4 bases between. This CDR3 spans 12 amino acids. Germline values: CDR1 SGHRS, CDR2 YFSETQ. CDR3 protein: CASSLDNSPLHF. CDR3 in DNA: TGCGCCAGCAGCTTAGACAATTCACCCCTCCACTTT.

This clone was counted once. V usage is TRBV2 and J usage is TRBJ2-7; perhaps D is TRBD1 or TRBD2 (5 bases each). The CDR3 loop spans 17 amino acids. V was clipped by 7 bases and J by 4 bases, with 26 bases between them. The germline CDR1 and CDR2 sequences are SNHLY and FYNNEI. The DNA of the CDR3 is TGTGCCAGCATTTACTCGCCGGGACCGCGACTCCCTTACGAGCAGTACTTC. Its translation: CASIYSPGPRLPYEQYF.

This chain uses TRBV7-3 with TRBJ2-3; 7 nucleotides align to TRBD2. The J segment lost 2 bases and the V segment lost 5 bases, leaving 4 bases of the junction unmatched. Germline assignment: CDR1 SGHTA and CDR2 FQGTGA. This CDR3 is built from 14 residues. CDR3 sequence (DNA): TGTGCCAGCAGCCCGGGGGGTATCACAGATACGCAGTATTTT. This gives the protein CASSPGGITDTQYF. The full variable domain, with the rest looked up from reference TRBV7-3 and TRBJ2-3, is GAGVSQTPSNKVTEKGKYVELRCDPISGHTALYWYRQSLGQGPEFLIYFQGTGAADDSGLPNDRFFAVRPEGSVSTLKIQRTERGDSAVYLCASSPGGITDTQYFGPGTRLTVL.

The V call is TRBV6-1, the J call TRBJ1-2, with D unresolved. V was pared by 2 bases and J by 4 bases, with 11 bases between. CDR1 is MNHNS, CDR2 SASEGT, per germline. CDR3 length: 14 amino acids. CDR3 nucleotide sequence: TGTGCCAGCAGTGAAACCGGGGTGACCTATGGCTACACCTTC. It encodes CASSETGVTYGYTF.

This sequence joins TRBV5-1 and TRBJ2-3; 7 bases map to TRBD2. Germline lookup yields CDR1 SGHRS and CDR2 YFSETQ. The length of the CDR3 is 16 residues. Germline trimming cut 1 base from V and 4 bases from J; bases unmatched to any gene: 9. The CDR3 DNA follows: TGCGCCAGCAGCTTGTTCCCTGGGAGCGGGGCAGATACGCAGTATTTT. Translated: CASSLFPGSGADTQYF.

The chain uses TRBV6-6 and TRBJ2-5, with D possibly being TRBD2 (8 bases). The CDR3 covers 14 residues. Trimming pared 7 bases from V and 9 bases from J, leaving 21 bases between. Germline CDR1 and CDR2: MNHNY and SVGAGI (reference sequence). The CDR3 DNA reads as TGTGCCAGCATCGGGGGGGATACCACAGGGGCCCAGTACTTC. It encodes CASIGGDTTGAQYF.

In DNA, the CDR3 is TGTGCCAGCTCGCCTAGGTATGTGAGGGACAGCCATTACAATGAGCAGTTCTTC. This encodes CASSPRYVRDSHYNEQFF. This sequence joins TRBV25-1 and TRBJ2-1, with 7 bases aligning to TRBD1. CDR1 and CDR2 from the germline V gene are MGHDK and SYGVNS. CDR3 size: 18 residues. V trimming: 8 bases; J trimming: 4 bases; junction bases outside the gene matches: 20.

The CDR3 is CASSPEGSGNTIYF. The DNA of the CDR3 is TGTGCCAGTAGTCCCGAGGGTTCTGGAAACACCATATATTTT. The chain employs TRBV19 and TRBJ1-3; D is unresolved. Germline V gene data show CDR1 as LNHDA and CDR2 as SQIVND (reference sequence). V lost 5 bases and J 1 base, leaving 9 bases between the germline ends. CDR3 length: 14 residues.

The chain uses TRBV29-1 and TRBJ1-2; 9 bases match TRBD1. The CDR3 runs to 15 residues. After removal of 6 bases from V and 6 bases from J, the junction contained 14 bases not matched to a gene. The germline gives CDR1 SQVTM, CDR2 ANQGSEA. CDR3 nucleotides: TGCAGCGTCCACAGATGGGACAGGGATTTTGATGGCTACACCTTC. Its translation: CSVHRWDRDFDGYTF.

The chain couples TRBV6-1 to TRBJ2-7; 7 nucleotides align to TRBD1. The CDR3 consists of 13 residues. V lost 6 bases and J lost 1; bases outside the gene matches: 3. Germline CDR1 is MNHNS and CDR2 is SASEGT. This chain's CDR3 is CASSRDRSYEQYF. The CDR3 DNA is TGTGCCAGCAGCCGGGACAGATCCTACGAGCAGTACTTC.

The rearrangement links TRBV23-1 to TRBJ2-7; 10 bases are shared with TRBD1. TRBV23-1 is reported as an ORF; its role is uncertain. The CDR3 is made up of 15 amino acids. Trimming at V came to 7 bases and at J to 5 bases, leaving 11 bases not matched to a gene. The CDR3 protein is CASIPTRDRGDEQYF. Written as DNA, the CDR3 is TGCGCCAGCATCCCGACTCGGGACAGGGGTGACGAGCAGTACTTC.